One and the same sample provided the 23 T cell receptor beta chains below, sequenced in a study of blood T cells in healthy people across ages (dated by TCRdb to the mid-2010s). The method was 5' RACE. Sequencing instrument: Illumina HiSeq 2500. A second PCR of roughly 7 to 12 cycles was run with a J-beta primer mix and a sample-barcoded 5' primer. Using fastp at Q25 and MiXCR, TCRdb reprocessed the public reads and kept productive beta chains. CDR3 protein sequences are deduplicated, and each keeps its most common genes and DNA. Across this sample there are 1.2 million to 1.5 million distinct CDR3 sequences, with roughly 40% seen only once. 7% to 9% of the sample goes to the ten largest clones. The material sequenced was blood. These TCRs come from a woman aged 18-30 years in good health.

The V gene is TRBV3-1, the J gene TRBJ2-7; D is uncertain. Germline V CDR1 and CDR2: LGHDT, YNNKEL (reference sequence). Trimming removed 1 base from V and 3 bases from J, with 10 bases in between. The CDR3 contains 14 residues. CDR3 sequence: CASSQVELFYEQYF. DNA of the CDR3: TGTGCCAGCAGCCAAGTTGAGCTATTCTACGAGCAGTACTTC.

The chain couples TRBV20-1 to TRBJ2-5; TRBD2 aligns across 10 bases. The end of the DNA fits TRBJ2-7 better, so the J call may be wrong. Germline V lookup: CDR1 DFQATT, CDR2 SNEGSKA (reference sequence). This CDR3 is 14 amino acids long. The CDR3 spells CSASYSGGTYEQYF. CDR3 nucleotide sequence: TGCAGTGCTAGTTATAGCGGGGGGACGTACGAGCAGTACTTC.

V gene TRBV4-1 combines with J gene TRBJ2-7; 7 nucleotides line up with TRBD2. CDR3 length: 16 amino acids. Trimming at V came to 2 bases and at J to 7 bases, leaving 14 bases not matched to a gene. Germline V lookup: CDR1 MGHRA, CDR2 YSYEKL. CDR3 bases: TGCGCCAGCAGCCAATTCTCAGAGCGGGGACTCCGGGAGCAGTACTTC. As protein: CASSQFSERGLREQYF.

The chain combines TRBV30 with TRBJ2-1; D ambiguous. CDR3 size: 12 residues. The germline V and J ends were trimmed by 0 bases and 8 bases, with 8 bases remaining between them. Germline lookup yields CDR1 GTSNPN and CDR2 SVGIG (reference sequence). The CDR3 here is CAWSVRGYEQFF. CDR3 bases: TGTGCCTGGAGTGTACGAGGCTATGAGCAGTTCTTC.

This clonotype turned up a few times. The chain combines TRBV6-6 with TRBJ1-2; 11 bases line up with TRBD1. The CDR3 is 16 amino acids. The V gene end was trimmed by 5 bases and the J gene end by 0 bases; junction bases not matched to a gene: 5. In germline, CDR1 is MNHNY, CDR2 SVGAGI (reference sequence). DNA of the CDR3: TGTGCCAGCAGTGACCCGGGACAGGGGGCTAACTATGGCTACACCTTC. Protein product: CASSDPGQGANYGYTF.

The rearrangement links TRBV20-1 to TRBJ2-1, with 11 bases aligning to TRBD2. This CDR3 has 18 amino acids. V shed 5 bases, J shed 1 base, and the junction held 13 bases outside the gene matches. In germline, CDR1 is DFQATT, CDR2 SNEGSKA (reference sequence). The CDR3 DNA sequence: TGCAGTGCTGGCGATCGAGTAGCGGGGGGGGAATCCTACAATGAGCAGTTCTTC. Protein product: CSAGDRVAGGESYNEQFF.

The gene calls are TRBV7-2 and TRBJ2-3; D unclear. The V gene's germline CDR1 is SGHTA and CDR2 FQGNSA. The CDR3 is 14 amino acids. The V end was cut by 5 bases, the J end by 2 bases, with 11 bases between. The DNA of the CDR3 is TGTGCCAGCAGCCCGAAGACACCCACAGATACGCAGTATTTT. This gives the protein CASSPKTPTDTQYF.

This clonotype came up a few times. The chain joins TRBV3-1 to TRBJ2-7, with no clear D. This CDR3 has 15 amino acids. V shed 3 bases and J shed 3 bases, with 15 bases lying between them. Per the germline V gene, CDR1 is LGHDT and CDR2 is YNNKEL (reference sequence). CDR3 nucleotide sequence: TGTGCCAGCAGCCAGGAATTCCGAAGCGTCTACGAGCAGTACTTC. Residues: CASSQEFRSVYEQYF.

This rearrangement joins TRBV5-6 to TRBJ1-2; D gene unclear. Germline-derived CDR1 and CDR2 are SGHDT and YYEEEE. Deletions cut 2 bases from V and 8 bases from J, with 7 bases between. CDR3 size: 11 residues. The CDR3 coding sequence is TGTGCCAGCAGCTTTAGGTGGGGCTACACCTTC. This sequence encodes CASSFRWGYTF.

The CDR3, as DNA: TGTGCCAGCAGTTACTCATCCGGGAACCAAGAGACCCAGTACTTC. Translating gives CASSYSSGNQETQYF. The chain joins TRBV6-2 or TRBV6-3 to TRBJ2-5, with D perhaps TRBD2 (5 bases). The germline gives CDR1 MNHEY, CDR2 SVGEGT. CDR3 length: 15 residues. Trimming pared 0 bases from V and 0 bases from J, leaving 8 bases between.

CDR3 in DNA: TGTGCCAGCAGTTACTCAACAGACAACTACAATGAGCAGTTCTTC. It encodes CASSYSTDNYNEQFF. J is TRBJ2-1 and V is TRBV6-5, with D unclear. V was pared by 0 bases and J by 3 bases, with 9 bases between. Germline loops: CDR1 MNHEY, CDR2 SVGAGI. The CDR3 has 15 amino acids.

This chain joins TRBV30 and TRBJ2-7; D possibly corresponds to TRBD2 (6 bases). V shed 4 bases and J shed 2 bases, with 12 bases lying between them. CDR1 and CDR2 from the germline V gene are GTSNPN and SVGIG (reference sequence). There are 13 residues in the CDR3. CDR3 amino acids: CAWTPGTPYEQYF. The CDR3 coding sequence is TGTGCCTGGACCCCAGGGACTCCCTACGAGCAGTACTTC.

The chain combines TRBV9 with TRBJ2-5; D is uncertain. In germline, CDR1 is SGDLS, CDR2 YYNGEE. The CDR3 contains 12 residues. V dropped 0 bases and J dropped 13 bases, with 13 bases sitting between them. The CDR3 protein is CASSVGDRSPYF. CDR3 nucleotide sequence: TGTGCCAGCAGCGTAGGAGATCGAAGCCCGTACTTC.

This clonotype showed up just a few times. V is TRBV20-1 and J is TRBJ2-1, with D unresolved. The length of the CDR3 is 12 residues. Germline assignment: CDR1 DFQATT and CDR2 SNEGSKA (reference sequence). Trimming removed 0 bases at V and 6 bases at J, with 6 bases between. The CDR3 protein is CSARDLSNEQFF. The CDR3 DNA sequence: TGCAGTGCTAGAGATCTGTCCAATGAGCAGTTCTTC.

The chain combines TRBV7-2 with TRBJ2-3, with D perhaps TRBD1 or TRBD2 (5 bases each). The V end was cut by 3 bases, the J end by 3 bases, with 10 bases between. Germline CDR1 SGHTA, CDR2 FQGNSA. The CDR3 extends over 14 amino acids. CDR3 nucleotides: TGTGCCAGCAGCTTCGGGACGAGAACAGATACGCAGTATTTT. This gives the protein CASSFGTRTDTQYF.

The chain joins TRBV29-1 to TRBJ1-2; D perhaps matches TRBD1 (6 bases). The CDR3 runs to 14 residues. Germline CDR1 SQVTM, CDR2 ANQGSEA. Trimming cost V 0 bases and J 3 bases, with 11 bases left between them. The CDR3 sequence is CSVEEDSGYYGYTF. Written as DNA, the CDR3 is TGCAGCGTTGAAGAGGACAGCGGCTACTATGGCTACACCTTC. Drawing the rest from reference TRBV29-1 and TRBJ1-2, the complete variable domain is SAVISQKPSRDICQRGTSLTIQCQVDSQVTMMFWYRQQPGQSLTLIATANQGSEATYESGFVIDKFPISRPNLTFSTLTVSNMSPEDSSIYLCSVEEDSGYYGYTFGSGTRLTVV.

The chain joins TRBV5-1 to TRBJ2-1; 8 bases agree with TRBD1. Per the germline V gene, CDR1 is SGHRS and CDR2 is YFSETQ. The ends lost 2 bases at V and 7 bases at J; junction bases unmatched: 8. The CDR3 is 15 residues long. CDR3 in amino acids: CASSLTPDRVNEQFF. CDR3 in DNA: TGCGCCAGCAGCTTAACACCGGACAGGGTGAATGAGCAGTTCTTC.

CDR3 sequence: CSARDSGGEGGYTF. The CDR3 DNA reads TGCAGTGCTAGAGATTCGGGGGGAGAAGGAGGCTACACCTTC. The rearrangement joins TRBV20-1 to TRBJ1-2; D possibly corresponds to TRBD1 (5 bases). Between the trimmed V and J ends, which lost 0 bases and 8 bases, there was a span of 16 bases. The CDR3 loop spans 14 amino acids. CDR1 DFQATT and CDR2 SNEGSKA come from the germline V gene (reference sequence).

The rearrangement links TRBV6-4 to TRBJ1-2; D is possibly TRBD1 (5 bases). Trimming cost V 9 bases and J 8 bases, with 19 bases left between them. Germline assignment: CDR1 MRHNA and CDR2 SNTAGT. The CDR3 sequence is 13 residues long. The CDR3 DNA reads TGTGCCAGTAGCCTCCGAGGGGAGAGAGGCTACACCTTC. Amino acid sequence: CASSLRGERGYTF.

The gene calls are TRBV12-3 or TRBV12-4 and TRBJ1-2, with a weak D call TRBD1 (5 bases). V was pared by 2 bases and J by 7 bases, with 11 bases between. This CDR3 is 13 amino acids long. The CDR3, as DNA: TGTGCCAGCAGTTTAAGGGGTAGCTGTGGCTACACCTTC. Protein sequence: CASSLRGSCGYTF.

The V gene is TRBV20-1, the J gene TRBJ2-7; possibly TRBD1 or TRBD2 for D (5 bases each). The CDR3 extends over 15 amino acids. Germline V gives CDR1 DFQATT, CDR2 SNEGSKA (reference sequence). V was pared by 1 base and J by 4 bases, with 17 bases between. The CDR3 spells CSARVGAGLRYEQYF. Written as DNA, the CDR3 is TGCAGTGCTAGAGTCGGGGCCGGCCTAAGGTACGAGCAGTACTTC.

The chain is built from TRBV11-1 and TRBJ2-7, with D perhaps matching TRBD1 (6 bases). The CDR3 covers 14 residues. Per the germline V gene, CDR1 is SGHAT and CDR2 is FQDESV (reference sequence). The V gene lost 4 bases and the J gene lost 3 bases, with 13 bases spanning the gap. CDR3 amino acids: CASSSRTAGYEQYF. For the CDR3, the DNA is TGTGCCAGCAGCTCGAGGACAGCTGGCTACGAGCAGTACTTC.

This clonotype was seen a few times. CDR3 loop: CASSVAGVTPDTQYF. CDR3 nucleotide sequence: TGTGCCAGCAGCGTAGCTGGGGTTACCCCAGATACGCAGTATTTT. The chain carries TRBV9 and TRBJ2-3; D not resolved. Germline V gene sequence: CDR1 SGDLS, CDR2 YYNGEE. There are 15 residues in the CDR3. V lost 0 bases, J lost 4 bases, and 12 bases lay in between.